This TCR beta chain was identified during a study of OX40 agonist ivuxolimab in advanced cancers. The repertoire was sequenced with immunoSEQ multiplex PCR; TCRdb's copy has only in-frame clones and lacks some. This table has around 74,000 clones, 80% to 90% appearing once. This clone occurred once. Antigen: not known. The germline V gene has CDR1 LNHDA and CDR2 SQIVND (reference sequence). The CDR3 runs 12 residues. V was trimmed by 10 bases and J by 6 bases, leaving 14 bases between them. Findings of the study overall: In general, CD8+ T cells held more expanded clones than CD4+ did, on average. The antigens recognized by the expanded peripheral T cells, that is their antigen specificity, were not determined.

The specimen was CD4+ or CD8+ T cells sorted from blood, collected in a trial of the OX40 agonist ivuxolimab. This receptor was identified in an adult with an advanced solid tumor such as melanoma, head and neck, liver or kidney cancer. The V gene is TRBV19, the J gene TRBJ2-3; the D call may be TRBD1 or TRBD2 (6 bases each). The CDR3 DNA sequence: TGTGCCACAGACCGAGGGGGGGATACGCAGTATTTT. This gives the protein CATDRGGDTQYF.